This TCR beta chain is drawn from a study of shared clonotypes between healthy human individuals (dated by TCRdb to the early 2020s). Describing the broader study: Three men and two women, aged 18 to 49 years, made up the cohort. Per donor, three plates each were used for CD4 naive and CD4 memory, two for CD8 naive, and one for CD8 memory. To estimate repertoire size and how much clonotype sharing occurs between individuals, the study deeply sequenced the blood TCR repertoires of several healthy adults. Different laboratories and diverse techniques were used to prepare libraries and sequence TCR repertoires, to increase sequencing depth and limit assay-specific biases. Between about 0.9 and 10 billion PBMCs per donor were obtained by leukapheresis. Overall study outcomes, separate from this receptor: Sampling was restricted to blood, and TCR repertoires in tissues likely differ from the TCR repertoires found in blood. The genetic and exposure-history diversity represented was limited by the small number of donors. Based on pairwise subsampling, the degree of clonotype sharing among donors was expected to be affected by sequencing depth. When several donors were compared, the shared fraction of clonotypes was 5% to 6.5% for naive CD4, approximately 3.3% for naive CD8, roughly 2.3% for memory CD4, and about 0.36% for memory CD8. Larger estimated clonotype richness was generally found for naive subsets than for memory subsets. Even with the large sequencing depth, rarefaction of the sorted-subset datasets indicated that sequencing was incomplete. Clonotypes shared by all four sorted-subset donors showed higher generation probabilities than non-shared clonotypes.

The CDR3 sequence holds 15 residues, the cysteine and phenylalanine included. Only the CDR3 part of the read is kept: 45 bases, read in frame from the first base. Trimming removed 3 bases from V and 2 bases from J, leaving 14 bases between the germline ends. CDR1 and CDR2, looked up from the germline V gene, are MGHRA and YSYEKL. The donors were healthy, HIV-negative adults who had no recently reported acute infections or vaccinations. All donors were Caucasian adults living in Nashville, Tennessee, USA. CD4+ T cells were enriched by magnetic negative selection; naive cells were then positively selected on CD45RA, and the negative fraction formed the memory subset. After blood collection by leukapheresis, PBMCs were isolated using Ficoll-Histopaque density gradient centrifugation and then cryopreserved in the vapor phase of liquid nitrogen. Analytical flow cytometry was used to check the purity and quantity of every magnetically sorted T cell population. Genomic DNA was isolated from every sorted fraction and measured by UV absorbance on a Nanodrop 2000c.

This clone was observed a few times. Its antigen is currently not known. The input lacks base qualities; no much larger clone sits a single base away. TCR CDR3 regions were amplified from genomic DNA by multiplex PCR using the deep immunoSEQ assay. Extracted genomic DNA from each cell subset was distributed evenly across all wells of several immunoSEQ 96-well plates, and each plate was treated as a replicate. For sorted subsets, about 220 ng of genomic DNA, equivalent to tens of thousands of T cell genomes, went into each replicate PCR. Purified libraries were quantified with a Qubit 3.0 fluorometer, sized on a Bioanalyzer 2100, and re-quantified with the KAPA Library Quantification kit. Each immunoSEQ 96-well plate was sequenced on its own single-read 150-cycle Illumina NextSeq 550 flow cell. Per the authors' processing: Because the immunoSEQ output included only junctional sequences and no quality scores, the filtering could not be the same as the filtering used for full-length reads. Sequences were annotated with PyIR, a Python wrapper for IgBLAST v1.9, using IMGT germline references to assign V/J genes and CDR3. Reads with weak V/J assignments (E-value above 1e-6), missing CDR3, stop codons, out-of-frame junctions, or ambiguous translated residues were removed. V3J clonotypes were defined by identical inferred V gene, J gene, and CDR3 amino acid sequence. Percentage overlap between repertoires was computed as shared unique clonotypes divided by the size of the smaller repertoire. Repertoire richness was assessed with RTK rarefaction, the Chao1 estimator, and Recon v2.1 estimates of unobserved clonotypes. For all TCRbeta clonotypes obtained by the gDNA method from a handful of donors, generation probabilities were computed with OLGA. Entries here come from immuneACCESS through TCRdb and include only in-frame sequences with V and J called. Some clones fail to appear in such tables; in the studies checked, an unresolved V gene covers under half of the shortfall, and the cause of the remainder is unknown. D and trimming come from the DNA, and the V and J calls and clone size come from that table. The table for this sample lists 650,000 to 800,000 clones; roughly 72% of them were counted only once. The ten largest account for approximately 2% of the sample.

This receptor chain uses TRBV4-1 and TRBJ2-7; the best D guess is TRBD2, with 6 bases matching. Material for sequencing was memory CD4+ T cells sorted from blood. The cell subset or site label, as the study defines it: CD45RA-negative fraction. The sequence derives from a woman aged 25 to 39 in good health. The CDR3 has the sequence CASSHTGTQAYEQYF. The sequenced DNA is TGCGCCAGCAGCCATACCGGGACTCAGGCCTACGAGCAGTACTTC.